In its sample, the clone carrying this TCR beta chain was seen a few times. Sequenced by immunoSEQ multiplex PCR; TCRdb stores in-frame clones only, minus some. Altogether 120,000 to 150,000 clones are present, more than 70% being singletons, with the ten largest covering more than 2%. This entry is derived from a study of T cell responses to AZD1222 COVID-19 vaccine. This CDR3 comprises 13 residues. Trimming took off 6 bases at V and 7 bases at J, with 16 bases between the two ends. Germline CDR1 SGHAT, CDR2 FQNNGV. The chain has TRBV11-2 and TRBJ2-7, with D perhaps TRBD1 (5 bases). Here the sequenced sample was peripheral blood, taken on day 0 of AZD1222 vaccination. The receptor's source is an adult in good health. CDR3 DNA: TGTGCCAGCAGTCAACAGGCGTTGGGGGAGCAGTACTTC. It yields the protein CASSQQALGEQYF.